This TCR beta chain was captured in a study of blood T cell repertoires in COVID-19. Whole-study context: The origin of the acute and convalescent COVID-19 samples was the United States, Italy and Spain. T cells, B-cell-depleted T cells, or PBMCs supplied cDNA or gDNA.

Per the original methods: Reference gene primers were amplified, and this amplification served to estimate nucleated cell counts. Libraries were prepared by immunoSEQ multiplex PCR; TCRdb keeps only in-frame clonotypes and omits some of them. The V and J calls and clone size are taken from that table; D and trimming were inferred from the DNA. The table shows under 450,000 clones, with more than 65% occurring only once. Trimming took 5 bases from V and 2 from J; bases not matched to a gene: 8. The CDR3 runs 18 residues. CDR1 is SNHLY and CDR2 is FYNNEI in the germline V gene. Sequencing was carried out using peripheral blood. The chain employs TRBV2 and TRBJ2-3; 15 bases line up with TRBD2. The source is a human donor with acute or convalescent COVID-19. The donor label of this sample is uncertain. CDR3 residues: CASSQQRTSGGATDTQYF. In nucleotides, the CDR3 is TGTGCCAGCAGTCAACAACGGACTAGCGGGGGGGCCACAGATACGCAGTATTTT.